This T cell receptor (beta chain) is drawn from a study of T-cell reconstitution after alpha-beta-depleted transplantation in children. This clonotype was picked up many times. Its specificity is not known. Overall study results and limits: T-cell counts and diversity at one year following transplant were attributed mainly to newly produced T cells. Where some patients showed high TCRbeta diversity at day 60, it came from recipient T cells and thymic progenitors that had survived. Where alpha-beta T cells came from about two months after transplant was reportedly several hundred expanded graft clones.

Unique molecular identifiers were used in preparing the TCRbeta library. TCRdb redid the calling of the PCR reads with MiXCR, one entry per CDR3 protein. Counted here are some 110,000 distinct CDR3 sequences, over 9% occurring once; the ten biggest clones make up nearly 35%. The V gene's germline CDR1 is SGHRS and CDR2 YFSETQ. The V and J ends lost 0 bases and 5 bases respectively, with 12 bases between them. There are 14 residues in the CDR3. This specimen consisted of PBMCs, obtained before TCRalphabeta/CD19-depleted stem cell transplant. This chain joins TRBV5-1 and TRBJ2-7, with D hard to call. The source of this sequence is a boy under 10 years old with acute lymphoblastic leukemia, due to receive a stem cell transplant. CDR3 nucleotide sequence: TGCGCCAGCAGCTTGGCGCAATCTGGCGACGAGCAGTACTTC. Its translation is CASSLAQSGDEQYF.